This TCR beta chain emerged from a study of cytomegalovirus exposure and HLA in healthy donors. Study results and caveats: Researchers reported that a few CMV-associated chains were confirmed in vitro as CMV antigen-specific.

Turning to this clone: What it binds is unknown.

J lost 0 bases, V lost 1 base, and 4 bases had no gene match. The CDR3 totals 16 residues. From germline, CDR1 is SGHTA and CDR2 FQGNSA. Measured with immunoSEQ multiplex PCR; TCRdb has only the in-frame clones, and not every one. Of approximately 180,000 clones listed, around 86% are singletons. The sequenced sample consisted of PBMCs. This receptor was identified in a man between 18 and 35 years old in good health and CMV-seropositive. The chain recombines TRBV7-2 with TRBJ2-7; 9 positions agree with TRBD1. For the CDR3, the DNA is TGTGCCAGCAGCTTAGTTGGGACAGGGAGCTCCTACGAGCAGTACTTC. It specifies CASSLVGTGSSYEQYF.